This is a list of T cell receptor beta chains from one sample in a study of blood T cell repertoires in COVID-19. Generated by immunoSEQ multiplex PCR, the TCRdb table keeps only in-frame clones and is missing some. The sample has around 700,000 clones; about 87% are singletons. Sequences were obtained from peripheral blood. These receptors were collected from a woman aged 18 to 35 with acute or convalescent COVID-19. The CDR3 runs from the conserved cysteine through the conserved F or W.

TRBJ1-2 | TRBV6-6 | CASSYRGTDYGYTF
TRBJ2-6 | TRBV6-5 | CASSDRAGANVLTF
TRBJ2-2 | TRBV29-1 | CSAGAYDGELFF
TRBJ1-5 | TRBV2 | CASSATANQPQHF
TRBJ1-1 | TRBV6-5 | CASSYLLNTEAFF
TRBJ1-2 | TRBV27 | CASSQQGVGGYTF
TRBJ1-1 | TRBV6-5 | CASSLGMGNTEAFF
TRBJ2-7 | TRBV6-6 | CASSYGGIDSYEQYF
TRBJ1-1 | TRBV6-2/TRBV6-3 | CASSKLNMNTEAFF
TRBJ2-7 | TRBV4-3 | CASSQDRDARGYEQYF
TRBJ1-2 | TRBV9 | CASSVDRNYGYTF
TRBJ1-1 | TRBV25-1 | CASSRGGGGTEAFF
TRBJ1-5 | TRBV12-3/TRBV12-4 | CASSLPGDQPQHF